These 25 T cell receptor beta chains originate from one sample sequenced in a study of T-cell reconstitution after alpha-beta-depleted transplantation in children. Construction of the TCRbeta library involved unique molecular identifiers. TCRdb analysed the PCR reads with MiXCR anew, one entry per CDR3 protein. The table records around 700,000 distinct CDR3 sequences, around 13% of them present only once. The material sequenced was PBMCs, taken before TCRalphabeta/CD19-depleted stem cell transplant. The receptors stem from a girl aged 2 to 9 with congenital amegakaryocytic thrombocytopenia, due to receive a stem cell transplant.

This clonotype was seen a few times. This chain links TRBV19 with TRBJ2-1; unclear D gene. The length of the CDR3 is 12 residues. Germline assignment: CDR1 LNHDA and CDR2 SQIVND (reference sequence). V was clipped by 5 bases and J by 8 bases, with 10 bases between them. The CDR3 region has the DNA TGTGCCAGTAGTGGTTTCGGCCATGAGCAGTTCTTC. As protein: CASSGFGHEQFF.

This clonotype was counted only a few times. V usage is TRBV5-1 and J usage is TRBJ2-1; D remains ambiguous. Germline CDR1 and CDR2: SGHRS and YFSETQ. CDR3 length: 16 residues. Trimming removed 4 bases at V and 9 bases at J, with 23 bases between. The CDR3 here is CASSPLYSSVSGEQFF. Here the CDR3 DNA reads TGCGCCAGCAGCCCCCTTTATAGCAGTGTATCGGGTGAGCAGTTCTTC.

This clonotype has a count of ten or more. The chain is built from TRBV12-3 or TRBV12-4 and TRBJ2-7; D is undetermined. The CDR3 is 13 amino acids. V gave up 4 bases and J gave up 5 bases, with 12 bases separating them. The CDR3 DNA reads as TGTGCCAGCAGTTCCGGCTTTGGGGACGAGCAGTACTTC. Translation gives CASSSGFGDEQYF.

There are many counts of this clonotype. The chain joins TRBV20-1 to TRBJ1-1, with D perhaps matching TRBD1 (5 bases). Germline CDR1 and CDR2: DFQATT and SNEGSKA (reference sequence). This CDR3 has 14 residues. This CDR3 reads CSLPRGRGGTEAFF. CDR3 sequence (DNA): TGCAGCCTTCCGCGCGGGCGGGGCGGCACTGAAGCTTTCTTT.

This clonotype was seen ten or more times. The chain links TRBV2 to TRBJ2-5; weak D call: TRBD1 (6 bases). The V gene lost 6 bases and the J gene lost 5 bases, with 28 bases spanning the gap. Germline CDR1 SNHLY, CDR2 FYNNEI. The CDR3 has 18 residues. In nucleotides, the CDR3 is TGTGCCAGCAGAGAATCCACAGGGATGGTTCAGGATGTTGAGACCCAGTACTTC. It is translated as CASRESTGMVQDVETQYF.

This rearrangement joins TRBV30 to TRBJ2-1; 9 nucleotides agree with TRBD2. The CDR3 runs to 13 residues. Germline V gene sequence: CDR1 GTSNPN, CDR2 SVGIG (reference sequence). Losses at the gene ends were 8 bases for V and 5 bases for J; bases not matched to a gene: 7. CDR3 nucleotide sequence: TGTGCCCGACGGCTAGCGGGACACAATGAGCAGTTCTTC. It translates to CARRLAGHNEQFF.

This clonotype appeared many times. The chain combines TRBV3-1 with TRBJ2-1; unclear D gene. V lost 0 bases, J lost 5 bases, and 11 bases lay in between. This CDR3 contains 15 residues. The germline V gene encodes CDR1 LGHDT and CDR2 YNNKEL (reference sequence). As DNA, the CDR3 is TGTGCCAGCAGCCAAGATCCCAGTACCCACAATGAGCAGTTCTTC. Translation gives CASSQDPSTHNEQFF.

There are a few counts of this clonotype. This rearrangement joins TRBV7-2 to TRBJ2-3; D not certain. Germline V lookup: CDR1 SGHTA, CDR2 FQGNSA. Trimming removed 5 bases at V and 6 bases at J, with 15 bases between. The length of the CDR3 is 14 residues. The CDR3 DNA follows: TGTGCCAGCAGCCCTGGCCGGAGTCGCGATACGCAGTATTTT. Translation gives CASSPGRSRDTQYF.

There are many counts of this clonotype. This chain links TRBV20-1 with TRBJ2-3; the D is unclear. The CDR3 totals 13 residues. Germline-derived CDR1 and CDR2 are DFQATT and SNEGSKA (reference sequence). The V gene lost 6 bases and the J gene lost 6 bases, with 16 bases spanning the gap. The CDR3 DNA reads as TGCAGTGCCCACCTTCTTACTACGGATACGCAGTATTTT. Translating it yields CSAHLLTTDTQYF.

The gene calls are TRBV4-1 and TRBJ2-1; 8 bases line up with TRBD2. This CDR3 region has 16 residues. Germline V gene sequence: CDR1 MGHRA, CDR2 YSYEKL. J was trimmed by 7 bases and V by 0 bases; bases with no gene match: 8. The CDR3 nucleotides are TGCGCCAGCAGCCAAGAGGGTCTAGCGGGTTTAAATGAGCAGTTCTTC. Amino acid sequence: CASSQEGLAGLNEQFF.

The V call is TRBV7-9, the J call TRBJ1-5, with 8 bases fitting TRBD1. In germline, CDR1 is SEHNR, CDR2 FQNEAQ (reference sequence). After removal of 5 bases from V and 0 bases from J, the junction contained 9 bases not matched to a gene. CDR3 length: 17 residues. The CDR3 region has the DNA TGTGCCAGCAGCCCCGGACAGGGCGTATATAGCAATCAGCCCCAGCATTTT. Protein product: CASSPGQGVYSNQPQHF.

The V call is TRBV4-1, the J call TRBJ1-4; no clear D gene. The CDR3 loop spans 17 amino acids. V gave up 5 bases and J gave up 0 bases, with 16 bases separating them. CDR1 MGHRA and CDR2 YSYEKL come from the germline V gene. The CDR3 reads CASSVGQSSATNEKLFF. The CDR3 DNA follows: TGCGCCAGCAGCGTCGGCCAAAGTTCTGCAACTAATGAAAAACTGTTTTTT.

The CDR3 sequence is CASSQPRLAGTDTQYF. DNA of the CDR3: TGCGCCAGCAGCCAACCCCGACTAGCCGGAACAGATACGCAGTATTTT. This chain links TRBV4-1 with TRBJ2-3, with 7 bases aligning to TRBD2. J lost 3 bases, V lost 2 bases, and 8 bases had no gene match. This CDR3 spans 16 amino acids. CDR1 and CDR2 from the germline V gene are MGHRA and YSYEKL.

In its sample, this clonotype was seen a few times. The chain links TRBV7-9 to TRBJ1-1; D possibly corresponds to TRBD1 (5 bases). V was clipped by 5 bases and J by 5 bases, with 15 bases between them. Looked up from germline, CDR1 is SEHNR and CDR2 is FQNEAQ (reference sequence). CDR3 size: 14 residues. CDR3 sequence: CASSDGHLGTEAFF. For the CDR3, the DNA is TGTGCCAGCAGCGACGGACATCTGGGGACTGAAGCTTTCTTT.

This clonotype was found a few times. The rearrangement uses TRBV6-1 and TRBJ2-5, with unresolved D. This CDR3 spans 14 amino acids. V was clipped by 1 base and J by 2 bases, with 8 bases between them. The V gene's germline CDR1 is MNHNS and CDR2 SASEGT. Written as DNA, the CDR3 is TGTGCCAGCAGTGAAGAATACAGTCAAGAGACCCAGTACTTC. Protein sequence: CASSEEYSQETQYF.

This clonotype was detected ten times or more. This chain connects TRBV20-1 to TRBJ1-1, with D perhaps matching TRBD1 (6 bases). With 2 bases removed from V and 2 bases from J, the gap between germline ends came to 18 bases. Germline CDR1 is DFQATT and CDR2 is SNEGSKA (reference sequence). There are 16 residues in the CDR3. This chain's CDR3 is CSARWITGQVNTEAFF. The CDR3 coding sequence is TGCAGTGCTAGATGGATAACAGGGCAGGTCAACACTGAAGCTTTCTTT.

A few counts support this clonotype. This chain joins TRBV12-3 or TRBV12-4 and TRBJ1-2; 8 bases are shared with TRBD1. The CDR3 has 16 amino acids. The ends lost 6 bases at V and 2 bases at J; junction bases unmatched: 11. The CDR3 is CASSPGQEYRNYGYTF. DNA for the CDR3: TGTGCCAGCAGCCCGGGACAGGAGTATCGAAACTATGGCTACACCTTC.

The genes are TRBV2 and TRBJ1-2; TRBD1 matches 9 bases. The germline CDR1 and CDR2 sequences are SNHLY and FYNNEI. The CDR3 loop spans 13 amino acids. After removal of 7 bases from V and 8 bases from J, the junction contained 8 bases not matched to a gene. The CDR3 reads CASTKDRGGGYTF. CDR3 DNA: TGTGCCAGCACAAAGGACAGGGGCGGAGGCTACACCTTC.

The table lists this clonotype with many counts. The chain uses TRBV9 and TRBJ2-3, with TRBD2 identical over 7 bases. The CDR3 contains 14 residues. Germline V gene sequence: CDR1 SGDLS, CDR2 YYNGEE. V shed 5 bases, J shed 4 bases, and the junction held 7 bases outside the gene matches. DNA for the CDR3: TGTGCCAGCAGTATGGGGGGAGGGCCAGATACGCAGTATTTT. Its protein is CASSMGGGPDTQYF.

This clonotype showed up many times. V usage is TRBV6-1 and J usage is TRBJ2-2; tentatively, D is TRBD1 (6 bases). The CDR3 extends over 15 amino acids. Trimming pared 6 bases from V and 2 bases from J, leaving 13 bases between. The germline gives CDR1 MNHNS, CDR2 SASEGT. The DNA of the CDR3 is TGTGCCAGCAGGCGCAGGGGATTCAACACCGGGGAGCTGTTTTTT. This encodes CASRRRGFNTGELFF.

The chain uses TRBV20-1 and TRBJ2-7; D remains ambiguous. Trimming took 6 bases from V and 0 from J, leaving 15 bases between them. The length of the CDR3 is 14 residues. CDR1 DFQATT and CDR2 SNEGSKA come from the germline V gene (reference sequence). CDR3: CSAWPGKSSYEQYF. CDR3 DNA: TGCAGTGCCTGGCCCGGCAAGAGCTCCTACGAGCAGTACTTC.

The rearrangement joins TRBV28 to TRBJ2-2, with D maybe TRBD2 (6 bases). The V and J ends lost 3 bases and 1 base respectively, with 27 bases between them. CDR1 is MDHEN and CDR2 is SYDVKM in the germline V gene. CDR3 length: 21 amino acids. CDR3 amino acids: CASSLVLRLELRNQNTGELFF. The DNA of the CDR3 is TGTGCCAGCAGTTTGGTCTTGCGACTAGAGTTGCGCAACCAGAACACCGGGGAGCTGTTTTTT. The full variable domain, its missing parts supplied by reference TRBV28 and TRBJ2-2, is DVKVTQSSRYLVKRTGEKVFLECVQDMDHENMFWYRQDPGLGLRLIYFSYDVKMKEKGDIPEGYSVSREKKERFSLILESASTNQTSMYLCASSLVLRLELRNQNTGELFFGEGSRLTVL.

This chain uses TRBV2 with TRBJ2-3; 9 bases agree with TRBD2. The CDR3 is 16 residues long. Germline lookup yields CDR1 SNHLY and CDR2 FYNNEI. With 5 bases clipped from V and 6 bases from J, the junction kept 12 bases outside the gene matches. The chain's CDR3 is CASSLNDAGGPDTQYF. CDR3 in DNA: TGTGCCAGCAGTCTCAATGATGCGGGAGGGCCTGATACGCAGTATTTT.

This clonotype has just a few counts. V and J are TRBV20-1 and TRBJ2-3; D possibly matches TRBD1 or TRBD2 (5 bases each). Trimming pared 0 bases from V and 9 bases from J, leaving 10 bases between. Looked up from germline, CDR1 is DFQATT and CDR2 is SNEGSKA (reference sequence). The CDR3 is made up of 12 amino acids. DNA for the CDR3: TGCAGTGCTAGAGATGGGGACCGGACGCAGTATTTT. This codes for CSARDGDRTQYF.

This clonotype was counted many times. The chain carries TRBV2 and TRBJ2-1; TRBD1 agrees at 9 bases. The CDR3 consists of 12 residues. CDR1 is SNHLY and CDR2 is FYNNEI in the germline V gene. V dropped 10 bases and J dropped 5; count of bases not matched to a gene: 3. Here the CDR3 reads CATGTGNNEQFF. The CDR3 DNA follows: TGTGCCACTGGGACAGGGAACAATGAGCAGTTCTTC.